What follows describes a single T cell receptor beta chain. This clone was found a few times. Its binding antigen is unknown. Qualities for individual bases were not recorded, and no much larger clone is one base off. The data derive from a study of T cells in tumors after PD-1 blockade (dated by TCRdb to about 2019). Notes on the research overall: Patients were excluded if they had prior checkpoint blockade, use of systemic immunosuppressants, or recent radiotherapy or other anti-cancer therapy within 4 weeks. A subset of patients also received ongoing daily vismodegib 150 mg during anti-PD-1 treatment. On average, tumor samples yielded 25,000 to 30,000 TCR templates (range roughly 550-100,000) and fewer than 6,500 unique clonotypes, around 20-fold deeper than single-cell TCR sequencing. Paired single-cell RNA and TCR sequencing was done in the study on site-matched tumors from patients with BCC or SCC, both before and after anti-PD-1 therapy. Clinical response was assessed using RECIST version 1.1. Study-level results and caveats: Where the novel T cell clones came from was not identified, and possible sources could include lymphoid organs or rare unexpanded clones inside the tumor or in the tumor periphery. About two fifths of the TCR clonotypes from tumors also showed up in blood, and some novel exhausted tumor clones were present in pre-treatment blood, which suggests peripheral recruitment. Clonal replacement appeared only between pre- and post-treatment samples, not between two pre-treatment samples, arguing against biopsy timing or location artifacts. Exhausted CD8+ clones expanded after therapy were found to be mostly novel clonotypes undetected pre-treatment, suggesting clonal replacement rather than reinvigoration of pre-existing clones. In squamous cell carcinoma, 45% to 65% of expanded exhausted clones were novel versus around 31% of other expanded CD8+ clones.

What the time point label conveys for this sample: after anti-PD-1 therapy. Tumor biopsies were site-matched, taken from the same primary tumor before and after PD-1 blockade. Treatment consisted of either cemiplimab 350 mg every 2 weeks or pembrolizumab 200 mg every 3 weeks. Post-treatment squamous cell carcinoma samples were obtained on average 31 days after treatment start, capturing early T cell dynamics. Genomic DNA extracted from tumor biopsies or peripheral blood was used for bulk TCRbeta sequencing, with input ranging from about 550 ng to 6,004 ng. To increase sensitivity for rare clonotypes compared with single-cell TCR sequencing, remaining biopsy material was subjected to bulk TCRbeta sequencing. Every patient was a poor candidate for surgical resection and had histologically proven advanced or metastatic basal or squamous cell carcinoma. Serial tumor biopsies were taken during anti-PD-1 treatment from the 4 patients comprising the squamous cell carcinoma cohort. Fresh biopsies were taken from the primary tumor site, and part of the biopsy material was kept in RNAlater for exome and bulk TCR sequencing.

The immunoSEQ platform was used to carry out deep TCRbeta sequencing. On the authors' methods: For further analysis, only productive rearrangements were exported from the immunoSEQ Analyzer. Clones with significant expansion or contraction between timepoints were called with a two-sided binomial test at Bonferroni-corrected P below 0.01. T cell phenotypes were assigned to bulk TCRbeta clonotypes by matching the clonotypes to single-cell RNA+TCR-seq clones that had the same TCRbeta sequence. Tumor enrichment of a clone was calculated by dividing the clone's tumor frequency by the clone's PBMC frequency, both taken from bulk TCR sequencing. TCRs were sorted with GLIPH into specificity groups, meaning clusters of distinct TCRs that share CDR3 motifs and likely recognize common antigens. TCRdb carries this immuneACCESS record with in-frame sequences only. Its versions omit some clonotypes, under half of them owing to an unresolved V gene in the studies checked, with the rest unexplained. Clonal size and the V and J genes are those of that table, whereas D and trimming came from the DNA. This sample lists about 3,800 clones; less than 80% were detected once. The ten largest account for about 65% of the sample.

The CDR3 covers 11 residues, taking in both the cysteine and the phenylalanine. Kept here is only the CDR3 DNA, which spans 33 bases and is read in frame from base 1. Trimming takes 7 bases from V and 7 bases from J, and the germline ends sit 8 bases apart. Sequences MNHEY (CDR1) and SVGAGI (CDR2) are obtained from the germline V gene. The sample in question was tumor tissue, obtained after anti-PD-1 treatment. This sequence uses TRBV6-5 and TRBJ2-1; the D call could be TRBD1 or TRBD2, with each sharing 5 bases. The sequence was collected from a human donor with cutaneous squamous cell carcinoma. The DNA reads TGTGCCAGCACCGAGGGGAATGAGCAGTTCTTC. Translated, it reads CASTEGNEQFF.